Listed below are T cell receptor beta chains from one sample, sequenced in a study of blood T cells in healthy people across ages. TCRdb fed the 5' RACE reads into MiXCR, producing one record per CDR3 protein. The data show 1.5 million to 2 million distinct CDR3 sequences, around 35% seen once. Source material: blood. The receptors shown here come from a woman aged 25 to 39 in good health. Both conserved end residues are part of each CDR3. Clone size is shown for a subset of rows, as once, few, many or a class of expanded clone.

J gene | clone size | V gene | CDR3 protein
TRBJ2-1 | . | TRBV7-6 | CASSLTGTTIHNEQFF
TRBJ2-3 | . | TRBV7-8 | CASSLGYTSTDTQYF
TRBJ2-6 | few | TRBV7-9 | CASSSIRITGANVLTF
TRBJ2-4 | . | TRBV28 | CASSFSGTGKNIQYF
TRBJ1-1 | . | TRBV30 | CARSRTENTEAFF
TRBJ2-3 | . | TRBV4-1 | CASSQDNAGGADTQYF
. | . | TRBV7-2 | CASSLVLGGKTQYF
TRBJ2-2 | . | TRBV15 | CATSRVPSGATGELFF
TRBJ2-3 | few | TRBV5-1 | CASSLFGSTDTQYF
TRBJ2-7 | few | TRBV7-9 | CASSPPRGPHEQYF
TRBJ1-1 | . | TRBV5-1 | CASSRILNTEAFF
TRBJ2-7 | . | TRBV5-1 | CASSVGTSGPPYEQYF
TRBJ2-1 | few | TRBV5-6 | CASSVLAGAADEQFF
TRBJ2-7 | . | TRBV20-1 | CSARGPTSEQYF
TRBJ2-5 | . | TRBV10-3 | CAISPSGGLETQYF
TRBJ1-2 | many | TRBV5-1 | CASSLRTQTLRDYGYTF
. | . | TRBV20-1 | CSARDIEAATYEQYF